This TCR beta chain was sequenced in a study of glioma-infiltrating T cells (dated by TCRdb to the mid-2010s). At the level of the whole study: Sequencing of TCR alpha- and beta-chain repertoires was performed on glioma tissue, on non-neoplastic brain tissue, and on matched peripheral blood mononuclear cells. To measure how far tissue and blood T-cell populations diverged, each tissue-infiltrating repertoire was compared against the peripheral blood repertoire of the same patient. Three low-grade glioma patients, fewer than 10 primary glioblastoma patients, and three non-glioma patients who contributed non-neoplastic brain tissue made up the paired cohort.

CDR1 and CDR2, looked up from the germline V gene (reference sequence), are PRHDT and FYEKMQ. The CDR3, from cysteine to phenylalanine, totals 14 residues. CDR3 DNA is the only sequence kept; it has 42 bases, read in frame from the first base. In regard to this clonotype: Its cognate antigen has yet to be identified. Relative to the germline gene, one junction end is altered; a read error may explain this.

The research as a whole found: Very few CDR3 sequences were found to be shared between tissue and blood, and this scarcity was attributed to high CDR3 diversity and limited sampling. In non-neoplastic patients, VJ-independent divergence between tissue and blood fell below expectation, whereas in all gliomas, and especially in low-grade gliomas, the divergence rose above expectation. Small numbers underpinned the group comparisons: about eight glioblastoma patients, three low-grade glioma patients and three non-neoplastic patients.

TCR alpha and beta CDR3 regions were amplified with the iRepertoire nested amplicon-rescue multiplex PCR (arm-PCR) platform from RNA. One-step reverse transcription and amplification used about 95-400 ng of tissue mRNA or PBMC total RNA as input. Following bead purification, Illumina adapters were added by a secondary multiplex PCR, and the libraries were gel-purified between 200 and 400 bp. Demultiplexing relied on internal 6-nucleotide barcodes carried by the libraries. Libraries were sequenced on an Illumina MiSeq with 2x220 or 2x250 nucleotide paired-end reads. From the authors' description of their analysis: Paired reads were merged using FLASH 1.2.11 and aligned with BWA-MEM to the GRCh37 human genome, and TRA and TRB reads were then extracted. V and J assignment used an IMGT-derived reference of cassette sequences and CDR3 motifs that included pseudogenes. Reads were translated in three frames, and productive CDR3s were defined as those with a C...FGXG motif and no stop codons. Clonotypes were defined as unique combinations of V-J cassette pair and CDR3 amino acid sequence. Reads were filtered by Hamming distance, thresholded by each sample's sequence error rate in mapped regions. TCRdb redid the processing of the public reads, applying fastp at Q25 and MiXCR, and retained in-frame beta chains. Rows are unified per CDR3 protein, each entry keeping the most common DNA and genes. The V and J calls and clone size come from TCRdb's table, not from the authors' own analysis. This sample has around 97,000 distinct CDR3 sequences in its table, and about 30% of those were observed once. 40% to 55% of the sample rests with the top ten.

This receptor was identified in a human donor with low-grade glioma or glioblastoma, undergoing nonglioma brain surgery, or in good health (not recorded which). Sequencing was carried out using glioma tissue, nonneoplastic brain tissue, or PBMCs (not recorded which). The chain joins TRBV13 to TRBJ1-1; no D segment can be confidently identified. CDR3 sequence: CASSSGRVKTEAFF. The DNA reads TGTGCCAGCAGCTCCGGGCGAGTGAAAACTGAAGCTTTCTTT.